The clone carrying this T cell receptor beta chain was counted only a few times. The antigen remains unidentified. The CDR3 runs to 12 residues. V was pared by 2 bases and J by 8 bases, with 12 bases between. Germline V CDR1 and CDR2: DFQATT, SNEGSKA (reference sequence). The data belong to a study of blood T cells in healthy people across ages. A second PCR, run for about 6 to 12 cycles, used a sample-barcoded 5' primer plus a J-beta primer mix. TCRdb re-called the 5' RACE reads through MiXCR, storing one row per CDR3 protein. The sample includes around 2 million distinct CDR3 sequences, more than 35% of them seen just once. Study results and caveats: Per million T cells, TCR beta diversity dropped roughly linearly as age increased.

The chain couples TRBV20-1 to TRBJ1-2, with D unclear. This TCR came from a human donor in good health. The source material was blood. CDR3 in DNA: TGCAGTGCTAGATACGGGTTGGACGGCTACACCTTC. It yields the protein CSARYGLDGYTF.